This T cell receptor beta chain came from a study of monozygotic twins with cystic fibrosis. Germline V lookup: CDR1 LNHDA, CDR2 SQIVND (reference sequence). V lost 6 bases and J lost 2; bases outside the gene matches: 7. The CDR3 sequence is 15 residues long. Libraries were prepared by immunoSEQ multiplex PCR; TCRdb keeps only in-frame clonotypes and omits some of them. The repertoire holds about 24,000 clones, with around nine tenths as singletons. J is TRBJ2-3 and V is TRBV19; TRBD1 aligns across 8 bases. Sequences were obtained from blood. The clonotype originates from a woman between 25 and 40 years old with cystic fibrosis. CDR3 residues: CASSTDRGLTDTQYF. As DNA, the CDR3 is TGTGCCAGTAGCACCGACAGGGGACTCACAGATACGCAGTATTTT.